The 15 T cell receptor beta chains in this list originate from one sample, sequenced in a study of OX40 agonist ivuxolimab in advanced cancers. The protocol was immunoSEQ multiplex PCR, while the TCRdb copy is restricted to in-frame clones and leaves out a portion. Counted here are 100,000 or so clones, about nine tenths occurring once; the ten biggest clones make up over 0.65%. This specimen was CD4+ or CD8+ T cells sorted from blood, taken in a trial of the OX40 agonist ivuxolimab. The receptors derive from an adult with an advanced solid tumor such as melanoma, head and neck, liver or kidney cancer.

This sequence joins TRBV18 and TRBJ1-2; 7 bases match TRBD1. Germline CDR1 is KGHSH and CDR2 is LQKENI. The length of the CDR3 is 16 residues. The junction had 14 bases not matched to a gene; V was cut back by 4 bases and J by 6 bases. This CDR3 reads CASSLTRQGKIDGYTF. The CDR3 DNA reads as TGTGCCAGCTCACTCACTCGACAGGGAAAAATCGATGGCTACACCTTC. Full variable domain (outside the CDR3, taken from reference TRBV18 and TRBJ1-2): NAGVMQNPRHLVRRRGQEARLRCSPMKGHSHVYWYRQLPEEGLKFMVYLQKENIIDESGMPKERFSAEFPKEGPSILRIQQVVRGDSAAYFCASSLTRQGKIDGYTFGSGTRLTVV.

CDR3 coding DNA: TGTGCCTGGAAGTGGACGGGGGGCACAGATACGCAGTATTTT. It encodes CAWKWTGGTDTQYF. V gene TRBV30 combines with J gene TRBJ2-3; possibly TRBD2 for D (6 bases). The V gene lost 4 bases and the J gene lost 1 base, with 12 bases spanning the gap. The germline gives CDR1 GTSNPN, CDR2 SVGIG (reference sequence). The CDR3 extends over 14 amino acids.

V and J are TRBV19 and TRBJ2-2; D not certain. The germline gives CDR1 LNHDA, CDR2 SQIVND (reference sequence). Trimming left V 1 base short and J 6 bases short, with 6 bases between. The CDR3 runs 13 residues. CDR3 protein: CASSIVEAGELFF. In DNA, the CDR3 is TGTGCCAGTAGTATAGTAGAGGCCGGGGAGCTGTTTTTT. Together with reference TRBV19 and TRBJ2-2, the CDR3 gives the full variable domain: DGGITQSPKYLFRKEGQNVTLSCEQNLNHDAMYWYRQDPGQGLRLIYYSQIVNDFQKGDIAEGYSVSREKKESFPLTVTSAQKNPTAFYLCASSIVEAGELFFGEGSRLTVL.

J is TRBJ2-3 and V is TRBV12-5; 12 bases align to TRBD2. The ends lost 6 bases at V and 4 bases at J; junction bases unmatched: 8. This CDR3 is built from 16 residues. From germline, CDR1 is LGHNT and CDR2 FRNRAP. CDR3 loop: CASGLLAGGSPDTQYF. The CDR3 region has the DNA TGTGCTAGTGGCCTACTAGCGGGAGGTAGTCCAGATACGCAGTATTTT.

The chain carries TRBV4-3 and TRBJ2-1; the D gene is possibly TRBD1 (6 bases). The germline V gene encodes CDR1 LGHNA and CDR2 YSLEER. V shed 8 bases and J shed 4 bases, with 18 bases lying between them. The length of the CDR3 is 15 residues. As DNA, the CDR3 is TGCGCCAGCGCTACGAATAAGGGGGTATACAATGAGCAGTTCTTC. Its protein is CASATNKGVYNEQFF.

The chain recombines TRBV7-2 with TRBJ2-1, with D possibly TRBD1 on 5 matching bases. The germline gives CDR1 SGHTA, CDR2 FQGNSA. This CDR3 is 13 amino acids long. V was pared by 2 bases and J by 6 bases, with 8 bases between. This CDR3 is CASSLSRANEQFF. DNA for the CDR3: TGTGCCAGCAGCTTAAGCAGGGCCAATGAGCAGTTCTTC. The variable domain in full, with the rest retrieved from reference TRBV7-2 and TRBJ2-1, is GAGVSQSPSNKVTEKGKDVELRCDPISGHTALYWYRQSLGQGLEFLIYFQGNSAPDKSGLPSDRFSAERTGGSVSTLTIQRTQQEDSAVYLCASSLSRANEQFFGPGTRLTVL.

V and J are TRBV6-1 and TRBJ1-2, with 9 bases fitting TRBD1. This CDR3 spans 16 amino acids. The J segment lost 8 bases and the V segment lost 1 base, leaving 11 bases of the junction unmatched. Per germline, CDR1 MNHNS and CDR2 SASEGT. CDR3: CASSEVGTGSARGYTF. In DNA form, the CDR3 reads TGTGCCAGCAGTGAAGTGGGGACAGGGAGCGCGCGAGGCTACACCTTC.

The CDR3 protein is CASSSGLGAVNEQFF. DNA of the CDR3: TGTGCCAGCAGCTCGGGACTAGGCGCTGTCAATGAGCAGTTCTTC. The gene calls are TRBV9 and TRBJ2-1; 8 bases are shared with TRBD2. Germline CDR1 reads SGDLS; CDR2 reads YYNGEE. V shed 4 bases, J shed 6 bases, and the junction held 9 bases outside the gene matches. The CDR3 runs 15 residues. Complete variable domain (other parts from reference TRBV9 and TRBJ2-1): DSGVTQTPKHLITATGQRVTLRCSPRSGDLSVYWYQQSLDQGLQFLIQYYNGEERAKGNILERFSAQQFPDLHSELNLSSLELGDSALYFCASSSGLGAVNEQFFGPGTRLTVL.

The CDR3 spells CASSTQGSDTQYF. The CDR3 DNA reads as TGTGCCAGCAGCACCCAGGGTTCAGATACGCAGTATTTT. This chain links TRBV5-5 with TRBJ2-3, with D perhaps TRBD1 (5 bases). This CDR3 has 13 amino acids. Germline V lookup: CDR1 SGHKS, CDR2 YYEKEE (reference sequence). V gave up 4 bases and J gave up 4 bases, with 10 bases separating them.

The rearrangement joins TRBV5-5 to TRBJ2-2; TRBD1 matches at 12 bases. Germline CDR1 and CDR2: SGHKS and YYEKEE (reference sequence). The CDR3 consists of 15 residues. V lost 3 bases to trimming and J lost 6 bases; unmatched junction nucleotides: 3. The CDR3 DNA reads TGTGCCAGCAGCTCCGGGACAGGGGGCCCCGGGGAGCTGTTTTTT. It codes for CASSSGTGGPGELFF.

CDR3 coding DNA: TGTGCCAGCAGTTCACCGGGACGGACAGATACGCAGTATTTT. Amino acids: CASSSPGRTDTQYF. This chain uses TRBV2 with TRBJ2-3, with D perhaps matching TRBD1 or TRBD2 (5 bases each). CDR1 is SNHLY, CDR2 FYNNEI, per germline. The CDR3 covers 14 residues. V was cut by 5 bases and J by 3 bases, with 12 bases left in between.

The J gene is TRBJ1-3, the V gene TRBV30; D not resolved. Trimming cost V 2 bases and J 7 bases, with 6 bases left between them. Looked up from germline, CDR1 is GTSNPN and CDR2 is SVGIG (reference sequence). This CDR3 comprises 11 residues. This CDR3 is CAWSNPNTIYF. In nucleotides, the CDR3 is TGTGCCTGGAGTAACCCCAACACCATATATTTT.

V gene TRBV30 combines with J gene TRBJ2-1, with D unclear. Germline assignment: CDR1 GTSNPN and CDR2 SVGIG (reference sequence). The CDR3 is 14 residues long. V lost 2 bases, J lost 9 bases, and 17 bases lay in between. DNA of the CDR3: TGTGCCTGGAGTCCAGGCTCGGCGGCCGGTGAGCAGTTCTTC. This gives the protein CAWSPGSAAGEQFF. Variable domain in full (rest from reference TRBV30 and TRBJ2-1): SQTIHQWPATLVQPVGSPLSLECTVEGTSNPNLYWYRQAAGRGLQLLFYSVGIGQISSEVPQNLSASRPQDRQFILSSKKLLLSDSGFYLCAWSPGSAAGEQFFGPGTRLTVL.

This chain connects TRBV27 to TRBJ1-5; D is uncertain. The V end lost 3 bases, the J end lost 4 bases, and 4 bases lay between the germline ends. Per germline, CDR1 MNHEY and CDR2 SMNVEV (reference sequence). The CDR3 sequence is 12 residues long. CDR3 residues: CASSFRNQPQHF. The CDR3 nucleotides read TGTGCCAGCAGTTTTCGAAATCAGCCCCAGCATTTT.

In DNA, the CDR3 is TGTGCCTGGAGTGTAGCGAGGAACACTGAAGCTTTCTTT. It is translated as CAWSVARNTEAFF. The rearrangement links TRBV30 to TRBJ1-1, with D unclear. The ends were cut back, 0 bases at V and 1 base at J, with 6 bases in the middle. The CDR3 covers 13 residues. Germline CDR1 reads GTSNPN; CDR2 reads SVGIG (reference sequence).